The present entry profiles one T cell receptor (beta chain) with its context. Germline assignment: CDR1 SGHRS and CDR2 YFSETQ. Deletions cut 0 bases from V and 5 bases from J, with 14 bases between. The CDR3 is 16 amino acids. Assay: immunoSEQ multiplex PCR; the TCRdb copy retains only in-frame clones and omits some. This repertoire shows about 200,000 clones, around nine tenths found once; its top ten account for roughly a sixth. This record belongs to a study of blood T cell repertoires in COVID-19. Study overall: Samples of COVID-19 (acute and convalescent) were obtained from the United States, Italy and Spain. From T cells, B-cell-depleted T cells, or PBMCs came the material, which was cDNA or gDNA.

The origin of this receptor is a man over 45 with COVID-19, enrolled during active disease. Sequences were obtained from peripheral blood. V usage is TRBV5-1 and J usage is TRBJ2-2; D perhaps matches TRBD2 (6 bases). In DNA, the CDR3 is TGCGCCAGCAGCTTGGATCCGCGGGGTATTACCGGGGAGCTGTTTTTT. It translates to CASSLDPRGITGELFF.